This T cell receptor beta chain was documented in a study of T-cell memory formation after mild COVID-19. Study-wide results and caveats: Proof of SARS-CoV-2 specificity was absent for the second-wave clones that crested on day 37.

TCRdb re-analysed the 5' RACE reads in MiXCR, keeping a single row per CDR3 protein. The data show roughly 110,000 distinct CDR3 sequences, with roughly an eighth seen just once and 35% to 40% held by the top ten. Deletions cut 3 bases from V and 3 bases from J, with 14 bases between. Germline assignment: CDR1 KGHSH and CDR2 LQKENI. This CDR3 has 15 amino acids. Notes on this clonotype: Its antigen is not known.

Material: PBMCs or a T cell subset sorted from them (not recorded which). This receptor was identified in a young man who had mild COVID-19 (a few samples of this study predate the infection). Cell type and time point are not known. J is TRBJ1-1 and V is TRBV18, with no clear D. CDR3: CASSPSASADTEAFF. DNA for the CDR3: TGTGCCAGCTCACCTTCTGCGTCGGCCGACACTGAAGCTTTCTTT.